A single sample is the source of the 26 T cell receptor beta chains below, sequenced in a study of stem cell transplantation in POMP-related autoinflammatory disease. Clones were sequenced by immunoSEQ multiplex PCR, and TCRdb holds only the in-frame ones, with some missing. Of approximately 2,200 clones in the sample, around 86% are singletons; the top ten hold around 2.5%. The material was Tregs from PBMCs, obtained after stem cell transplantation. The receptors derive from a human patient with POMP-related autoinflammation and immune dysregulation (PRAID). A subset of T cells may come from the graft donor.

The chain employs TRBV20-1 and TRBJ1-2; D is undetermined. The CDR3 totals 11 residues. Trimming removed 4 bases from V and 5 bases from J, with 8 bases in between. Germline V CDR1 and CDR2: DFQATT, SNEGSKA (reference sequence). The CDR3 DNA follows: TGCAGTGCTAAGACGGATTATGGCTACACCTTC. It translates to CSAKTDYGYTF.

The chain uses TRBV4-2 and TRBJ2-1, with D perhaps TRBD2 (6 bases). Germline V gene lookup returns CDR1 LGHNA and CDR2 YNFKEQ. V lost 0 bases and J 5 bases, leaving 14 bases between the germline ends. The CDR3 extends over 16 amino acids. The CDR3 spells CASSQEPYPGDNEQFF. The CDR3 nucleotides read TGTGCCAGCAGCCAAGAACCGTACCCGGGGGACAATGAGCAGTTCTTC.

The rearrangement links TRBV11-2 to TRBJ2-7; no firm D call. Per germline, CDR1 SGHAT and CDR2 FQNNGV. This CDR3 has 13 residues. Deletions cut 3 bases from V and 1 base from J, with 7 bases between. The CDR3 is CASSLGISYEQYV. DNA for the CDR3: TGTGCCAGCAGCTTGGGAATATCCTACGAGCAGTACGTC.

This chain connects TRBV4-2 to TRBJ1-4; D gene ambiguous. Trimming removed 1 base at V and 0 bases at J, with 15 bases between. Per germline, CDR1 LGHNA and CDR2 YNFKEQ. The CDR3 extends over 18 amino acids. CDR3 region: CASSQVQRVTATNEKLFF. The CDR3 DNA reads TGTGCCAGCAGCCAAGTCCAACGGGTAACGGCAACTAATGAAAAACTGTTTTTT.

A single count supports this clone. V gene TRBV10-1 combines with J gene TRBJ2-1, with a weak D call TRBD2 (6 bases). V gave up 1 base and J gave up 4 bases, with 11 bases separating them. The germline CDR1 and CDR2 sequences are WNHNN and SYGVQD (reference sequence). This CDR3 region has 15 residues. Here the CDR3 reads CASSEYGGTYNEQFF. The CDR3 bases are TGCGCCAGCAGTGAGTACGGGGGAACTTACAATGAGCAGTTCTTC.

This sequence joins TRBV4-1 and TRBJ2-7, with 9 bases matching TRBD2. V dropped 0 bases and J dropped 4; count of bases not matched to a gene: 7. CDR1 and CDR2 from the germline V gene are MGHRA and YSYEKL. The CDR3 sequence is 16 residues long. CDR3 bases: TGCGCCAGCAGCCAAGATAGAGCGGGAGGATTTTACGAGCAGTACTTC. It is translated as CASSQDRAGGFYEQYF.

The V call is TRBV5-1, the J call TRBJ1-2; D gene unclear. Trimming pared 0 bases from V and 1 base from J, leaving 19 bases between. The CDR3 spans 18 residues. Germline CDR1 reads SGHRS; CDR2 reads YFSETQ. The chain's CDR3 is CASSLVPSGWDFNYGYTF. The CDR3 bases are TGCGCCAGCAGCTTGGTGCCCTCAGGTTGGGATTTTAACTATGGCTACACCTTC.

J is TRBJ1-2 and V is TRBV5-4, with TRBD1 identical over 8 bases. The CDR3 has 15 residues. Trimming took 4 bases from V and 4 from J; bases not matched to a gene: 9. Germline V lookup: CDR1 SGHNT, CDR2 YYREEE (reference sequence). Here the CDR3 DNA reads TGTGCCAGCAGCCCCCCGGACAGGGTTGGCTATGGCTACACCTTC. Its protein is CASSPPDRVGYGYTF.

This clone was counted only a few times. CDR3 sequence (DNA): TGTGCCAGCAGCCTGAGCTCCTATAATTCACCCCTCCACTTT. Its protein is CASSLSSYNSPLHF. This chain uses TRBV5-8 with TRBJ1-6; D unresolved. CDR3 length equals 14 residues. The ends were cut back, 4 bases at V and 0 bases at J, with 5 bases in the middle. CDR1 is SGHTS and CDR2 is YDEGEE in the germline V gene.

This clone was seen a few times. This rearrangement joins TRBV7-9 to TRBJ2-5; D may be TRBD1 (5 bases). There are 14 residues in the CDR3. The V end was cut by 2 bases, the J end by 1 base, with 8 bases between. CDR1 is SEHNR, CDR2 FQNEAQ, per germline (reference sequence). CDR3 DNA sequence: TGTGCCAGCAGCTTAACAGGAATCCAAGAGACCCAGTACTTC. Protein product: CASSLTGIQETQYF.

In this sample, this clone turned up once. The chain uses TRBV2 and TRBJ1-3; the D gene is possibly TRBD1 (5 bases). The CDR3 consists of 12 residues. V was clipped by 7 bases and J by 4 bases, with 8 bases between them. The germline gives CDR1 SNHLY, CDR2 FYNNEI. CDR3 residues: CASIAGGNTIYF. CDR3 sequence (DNA): TGTGCCAGCATAGCAGGGGGAAACACCATATATTTT.

This chain connects TRBV6-6 to TRBJ1-4; 7 nucleotides match TRBD1. The CDR3 spans 14 residues. CDR1 is MNHNY, CDR2 SVGAGI, per germline (reference sequence). Trimming cost V 5 bases and J 8 bases; bases outside gene matches: 8. The CDR3 loop is CASSPGQLREKLFF. CDR3 DNA sequence: TGTGCCAGCAGTCCGGGACAGCTTCGGGAAAAACTGTTTTTT.

The chain uses TRBV2 and TRBJ2-2, with no clear D. The CDR3 is 15 amino acids. Trimming left V 6 bases short and J 4 bases short, with 15 bases between. CDR1 and CDR2 (germline): SNHLY, FYNNEI. This chain's CDR3 is CASRDRNRVTGELFF. CDR3 coding DNA: TGTGCCAGCAGGGATAGAAATCGGGTCACCGGGGAGCTGTTTTTT.

The chain recombines TRBV7-6 with TRBJ1-6, with D possibly being TRBD1 (6 bases). Per the germline V gene, CDR1 is SGHVS and CDR2 is FNYEAQ. The CDR3 contains 17 residues. The V end was cut by 5 bases, the J end by 6 bases, with 20 bases between. CDR3 amino acids: CASSPQTRTDINSPLHF. The DNA of the CDR3 is TGTGCCAGCAGCCCGCAAACCCGGACAGACATTAATTCACCCCTCCACTTT.

Notes on this clone: Sequence at one end of the junction differs from germline and may be a read error. The chain combines TRBV7-9 with TRBJ1-1, with D maybe TRBD1 (6 bases). CDR3 length: 13 amino acids. Germline V gene lookup returns CDR1 SEHNR and CDR2 FQNEAQ (reference sequence). The CDR3 bases are TGTGCCAGCACCTTATTATCCGGGACAGAAGCTTTCTTT. Amino acids: CASTLLSGTEAFF.

This CDR3 reads CASRTSGASYEQYF. The CDR3 nucleotides read TGTGCCAGCAGAACTAGCGGGGCCTCCTACGAGCAGTACTTC. The chain couples TRBV6-6 to TRBJ2-7, with 10 nucleotides matching TRBD2. Germline CDR1 and CDR2: MNHNY and SVGAGI (reference sequence). There are 14 residues in the CDR3. Germline trimming cut 6 bases from V and 0 bases from J; bases unmatched to any gene: 2.

V gene TRBV2 combines with J gene TRBJ1-6; D is perhaps TRBD1 (5 bases). The CDR3 covers 16 residues. Trimming removed 6 bases from V and 0 bases from J, with 12 bases in between. Germline V gives CDR1 SNHLY, CDR2 FYNNEI. The CDR3 reads CASRKGSSSYNSPLHF. For the CDR3, the DNA is TGTGCCAGCAGAAAGGGGTCAAGCTCCTATAATTCACCCCTCCACTTT.

The V and J genes are TRBV6-1 and TRBJ1-4, with D possibly being TRBD1 (6 bases). Trimming removed 2 bases at V and 7 bases at J, with 23 bases between. The CDR3 is made up of 18 amino acids. From germline, CDR1 is MNHNS and CDR2 SASEGT. The CDR3 loop is CASSELQGWIGFGEKLFF. The DNA of the CDR3 is TGTGCCAGCAGTGAACTTCAGGGGTGGATCGGTTTTGGTGAAAAACTGTTTTTT.

The chain uses TRBV9 and TRBJ2-7; 11 positions agree with TRBD1. In germline, CDR1 is SGDLS, CDR2 YYNGEE. This CDR3 has 16 amino acids. V lost 0 bases to trimming and J lost 2 bases; unmatched junction nucleotides: 4. As DNA, the CDR3 is TGTGCCAGCAGCGTAGGCGGACAGGGGGCGACCTACGAGCAGTACTTC. It specifies CASSVGGQGATYEQYF.

V is TRBV19 and J is TRBJ1-5; D is possibly TRBD1 (5 bases). CDR3 length: 15 amino acids. The germline V gene has CDR1 LNHDA and CDR2 SQIVND (reference sequence). Trimming pared 7 bases from V and 7 bases from J, leaving 20 bases between. The CDR3, as DNA: TGTGCCAGTAACCTGGAGGCCAGGGAGGGCCAGCCCCAGCATTTT. This gives the protein CASNLEAREGQPQHF. The whole variable domain, remainder taken from reference TRBV19 and TRBJ1-5, is DGGITQSPKYLFRKEGQNVTLSCEQNLNHDAMYWYRQDPGQGLRLIYYSQIVNDFQKGDIAEGYSVSREKKESFPLTVTSAQKNPTAFYLCASNLEAREGQPQHFGDGTRLSIL.

This chain uses TRBV4-2 with TRBJ2-7, with TRBD1 identical over 7 bases. Germline-derived CDR1 and CDR2 are LGHNA and YNFKEQ. J was trimmed by 2 bases and V by 6 bases; bases with no gene match: 13. The CDR3 runs 16 residues. CDR3 sequence (DNA): TGTGCCAGCAGTCGTTGGCCTTTCCAGGGGGCCTACGAGCAGTACTTC. Encoded protein: CASSRWPFQGAYEQYF.

The chain is built from TRBV28 and TRBJ1-2; a possible D gene is TRBD1 (5 bases). The V gene's germline CDR1 is MDHEN and CDR2 SYDVKM. The CDR3 runs 15 residues. Trimming removed 5 bases from V and 0 bases from J, with 13 bases in between. Here the CDR3 DNA reads TGTGCCAGCAGTCCTAGGACACTTGCTAACTATGGCTACACCTTC. Its protein product is CASSPRTLANYGYTF.

This clone has more than one count but fewer than ten. The chain is built from TRBV10-3 and TRBJ1-1, with a weak D call TRBD1 (5 bases). V was pared by 7 bases and J by 3 bases, with 12 bases between. CDR1 and CDR2 from the germline V gene are ENHRY and SYGVKD. The CDR3 is 13 amino acids. DNA of the CDR3: TGTGCCATCACCAGGGAGTTGGACACTGAAGCTTTCTTT. Its protein product is CAITRELDTEAFF.

The rearrangement uses TRBV10-3 and TRBJ1-1; the D is unclear. Germline loops: CDR1 ENHRY, CDR2 SYGVKD. With 8 bases removed from V and 6 bases from J, the gap between germline ends came to 10 bases. This CDR3 has 11 amino acids. CDR3 nucleotides: TGTGCCATCGGGAGGGCCCCTGAAGCTTTCTTT. Its protein product is CAIGRAPEAFF.

This chain connects TRBV5-1 to TRBJ2-5, with D uncertain. V gave up 0 bases and J gave up 7 bases, with 13 bases separating them. Germline loops: CDR1 SGHRS, CDR2 YFSETQ. CDR3 length equals 14 residues. The CDR3 loop is CASSLVFTGGTQYF. Written as DNA, the CDR3 is TGCGCCAGCAGCTTGGTTTTCACGGGCGGGACCCAGTACTTC.

Of note for this clone: No DNA is shown, since the ends of the CDR3 on it are uncertain; the CDR3 is the one TCRdb lists. V is TRBV5-6 and J is TRBJ1-3; TRBD1 reflects the table's D call only, with no check against the DNA. The CDR3 adds up to 16 amino acids, both ends counted. The germline gives CDR1 SGHDT, CDR2 YYEEEE. CDR3 sequence reads: CASSLFQVSSGNTIYF.